Listed here are 8 T cell receptor beta chains from one sample, sequenced in a study of spatial heterogeneity in lung cancer. Findings of the study overall: Counts of expanded alpha and beta TCRs within tumors tracked the tumor nonsynonymous mutation count.

This sample's time point: sample taken at primary tumor resection. Their recognized antigens are unknown. In TCRdb, the 5' RACE reads were re-called with MiXCR into one record per CDR3 protein. The data show around 100,000 distinct CDR3 sequences, with 4.4% seen just once and 21% held by the top ten. The starting material was lung tumor tissue, obtained at surgery. The receptors shown here come from a male donor with early-stage non-small cell lung cancer.

This clonotype was counted at least ten times. The chain uses TRBV11-2 and TRBJ1-2; perhaps TRBD1 as D (6 bases). The V end was cut by 3 bases, the J end by 5 bases, with 7 bases between. Germline V lookup: CDR1 SGHAT, CDR2 FQNNGV. This CDR3 contains 12 residues. The CDR3 reads CASSLGAYGYTF. The DNA for the CDR3 is TGTGCCAGCAGCTTGGGGGCTTATGGCTACACCTTC. The full variable domain, its missing parts supplied by reference TRBV11-2 and TRBJ1-2, is EAGVAQSPRYKIIEKRQSVAFWCNPISGHATLYWYQQILGQGPKLLIQFQNNGVVDDSQLPKDRFSAERLKGVDSTLKIQPAKLEDSAVYLCASSLGAYGYTFGSGTRLTVV.

Ten or more counts support this clonotype. The V call is TRBV4-1, the J call TRBJ2-3; D possibly corresponds to TRBD1 (5 bases). This CDR3 region has 16 residues. Germline lookup yields CDR1 MGHRA and CDR2 YSYEKL. Trimming stripped 3 bases from V and 1 base from J, with 14 bases between. For the CDR3, the DNA is TGCGCCAGCAGCCAGTCGCTGGGGCTCGGCACAGATACGCAGTATTTT. This translates into CASSQSLGLGTDTQYF.

In this sample, this clonotype turned up many times. This chain connects TRBV6-5 to TRBJ2-7, with D hard to call. Per germline, CDR1 MNHEY and CDR2 SVGAGI. CDR3 length: 14 residues. Trimming left V 4 bases short and J 0 bases short, with 10 bases between. The CDR3 nucleotides read TGTGCCAGCAGTTCAGGTCGCAGCTCCTACGAGCAGTACTTC. Its protein is CASSSGRSSYEQYF.

This clonotype was seen repeatedly, ten times or more. The chain has TRBV10-3 and TRBJ2-3; D is unresolved. Germline assignment: CDR1 ENHRY and CDR2 SYGVKD. The CDR3 runs to 14 residues. Trimming removed 2 bases at V and 4 bases at J, with 10 bases between. CDR3 DNA sequence: TGTGCCATCAGTGAGAGAGAAGACGCAGATACGCAGTATTTT. Translated, it gives CAISEREDADTQYF.

This clonotype has ten or more counts. V is TRBV7-9 and J is TRBJ2-1; D is unclear. CDR1 and CDR2 (germline): SEHNR, FQNEAQ (reference sequence). Trimming pared 1 base from V and 5 bases from J, leaving 6 bases between. This CDR3 spans 13 amino acids. CDR3 nucleotide sequence: TGTGCCAGCAGCTTAGAATTGCACAATGAGCAGTTCTTC. Residues: CASSLELHNEQFF.

J is TRBJ2-7 and V is TRBV18, with 8 bases that match TRBD2. V dropped 8 bases and J dropped 5; count of bases not matched to a gene: 11. CDR1 and CDR2 (germline): KGHSH, LQKENI. The CDR3 loop spans 14 amino acids. This CDR3 is CASGSNSGNDEQYF. The CDR3 DNA sequence: TGTGCCAGCGGATCTAATAGCGGGAACGACGAGCAGTACTTC.

The J gene is TRBJ1-2, the V gene TRBV5-1, with 7 bases matching TRBD1. The CDR3 has 15 amino acids. The germline gives CDR1 SGHRS, CDR2 YFSETQ. Losses at the gene ends were 4 bases for V and 3 bases for J; bases not matched to a gene: 9. CDR3 in DNA: TGCGCCAGCAGCCAAACGCGCGGACAGGACTATGGCTACACCTTC. Translated, it gives CASSQTRGQDYGYTF.

This clonotype occurred many times. V and J are TRBV10-2 and TRBJ2-3; the D gene could be TRBD1 or TRBD2 (5 bases each). In germline, CDR1 is WSHSY, CDR2 SAAADI. V was pared by 5 bases and J by 5 bases, with 11 bases between. CDR3 length: 13 amino acids. DNA for the CDR3: TGCGCCAGCAGTTGGGGGAGTGTAGATACGCAGTATTTT. Translation: CASSWGSVDTQYF.